The 19 T cell receptor beta chains below come from one sample, sequenced in a study of metastatic and nonmetastatic thyroid tumors. Nobody among the patients had been given any treatment before thyroid surgery. TCRdb reassembled clones from the PCR reads with MiXCR. The sample includes 50,000 to 70,000 clones, about 4% of them seen just once. The sample taken for sequencing was blood. These receptors were collected from a female donor with papillary thyroid cancer or a benign thyroid nodule (not recorded which). Some clones in this sample may be carry-over from other donors' samples.

Regarding this clone: Given a much more abundant clone one base away, this may be a read error. V gene TRBV5-6 combines with J gene TRBJ1-2; a weak D match, TRBD1 (5 bases). There are 13 residues in the CDR3. Looked up from germline, CDR1 is SGHDT and CDR2 is YYEEEE. The CDR3 region is CASSLRQGSGYSF. The DNA for the CDR3 is TGTGCCAGCAGCTTGAGGCAGGGATCCGGCTACAGCTTC.

This clone occurred many times. The V and J genes are TRBV5-5 and TRBJ2-1; TRBD1 aligns across 9 bases. The CDR3 loop spans 16 amino acids. CDR1 is SGHKS and CDR2 is YYEKEE in the germline V gene (reference sequence). V was clipped by 4 bases and J by 5 bases; unmatched bases: 10. The CDR3 nucleotides read TGTGCCAGCAGCCGAACCACAGGGGGCAACGACAATGAGCAGTTCTTC. Encoded protein: CASSRTTGGNDNEQFF.

In this sample, this clone turned up a few times. V gene TRBV24-1 combines with J gene TRBJ2-1; D tentatively fits TRBD1 or TRBD2 (5 bases each). Germline lookup yields CDR1 KGHDR and CDR2 SFDVKD. This CDR3 is built from 13 residues. V shed 2 bases and J shed 5 bases, with 6 bases lying between them. The CDR3 protein is CATSDWDHNEQFF. As DNA, the CDR3 is TGTGCCACCAGTGATTGGGACCACAATGAGCAGTTCTTC.

This clone was counted at least ten times. V and J are TRBV5-6 and TRBJ1-4, with TRBD1 identical over 7 bases. This CDR3 contains 15 residues. CDR1 and CDR2 from the germline V gene are SGHDT and YYEEEE. The J segment lost 7 bases and the V segment lost 4 bases, leaving 10 bases of the junction unmatched. The CDR3 DNA follows: TGTGCCAGCAGCACTCGACAGGGCCGGACTGAAAAACTGTTTTTT. Amino acids: CASSTRQGRTEKLFF.

This clone appeared a few times. Since no conserved phenylalanine or tryptophan closes the CDR3, a read error is the likely cause. The chain links TRBV7-3 to TRBJ2-1, with 10 bases lining up with TRBD2. The J segment lost 10 bases and the V segment lost 2 bases, leaving 5 bases of the junction unmatched. CDR3 size: 14 residues. Germline V gene lookup returns CDR1 SGHTA and CDR2 FQGTGA. For the CDR3, the DNA is TGTGCCAGCAGCTTAGGGACTAGCGTGGACGAGCAGTTCCTC. Its translation: CASSLGTSVDEQFL.

This clone appeared many times. The chain is built from TRBV11-2 and TRBJ2-1; TRBD2 matches at 7 bases. This CDR3 region has 15 residues. The V segment lost 1 base and the J segment 4 bases; nucleotides outside the gene matches: 4. Germline values: CDR1 SGHAT, CDR2 FQNNGV. The CDR3 sequence is CASSLGLAVYNEQFF. In DNA, the CDR3 is TGTGCCAGCAGCTTAGGACTAGCAGTATACAATGAGCAGTTCTTC.

In this sample, this clone turned up many times. The chain couples TRBV7-6 to TRBJ2-7, with 10 bases aligning to TRBD1. V gave up 5 bases and J gave up 5 bases; unmatched junction bases: 9. The CDR3 runs to 15 residues. Per germline, CDR1 SGHVS and CDR2 FNYEAQ. The CDR3 protein is CASSLGGTGDDEQYF. The CDR3 DNA reads as TGTGCCAGCAGCCTTGGCGGGACAGGGGACGACGAGCAGTACTTC.

In its sample, this clone was seen a few times. This chain joins TRBV11-2 and TRBJ2-2; a possible D gene is TRBD2 (6 bases). V shed 1 base and J shed 6 bases, with 6 bases lying between them. Germline CDR1 is SGHAT and CDR2 is FQNNGV. The CDR3 totals 13 residues. CDR3 region: CASSLAGAGELFF. The CDR3 DNA sequence: TGTGCCAGCAGCTTAGCGGGAGCCGGGGAGCTGTTTTTT.

This clone was observed many times. The CDR3 protein is CASSPIAGGVPYEQYF. In DNA, the CDR3 is TGCGCCAGCAGCCCCATAGCGGGAGGTGTGCCCTACGAGCAGTACTTC. The gene calls are TRBV5-1 and TRBJ2-7, with 10 bases lining up with TRBD2. CDR1 SGHRS and CDR2 YFSETQ come from the germline V gene. V shed 4 bases, J shed 2 bases, and the junction held 9 bases outside the gene matches. The CDR3 is made up of 16 amino acids.

This clone was picked up many times. This chain connects TRBV12-3 or TRBV12-4 to TRBJ2-1, with D possibly being TRBD1 (5 bases). This CDR3 is built from 15 residues. With 2 bases removed from V and 1 base from J, the gap between germline ends came to 9 bases. CDR3 nucleotide sequence: TGTGCCAGCAGTTTAAAGGGGATTTCCTACAATGAGCAGTTCTTC. Protein sequence: CASSLKGISYNEQFF.

This clone was counted ten times or more. The chain employs TRBV2 and TRBJ2-5; the D gene is possibly TRBD2 (7 bases). V was pared by 1 base and J by 4 bases, with 10 bases between. Germline V gene lookup returns CDR1 SNHLY and CDR2 FYNNEI. This CDR3 has 14 residues. Here the CDR3 reads CASSEDRGGETQYF. In nucleotides, the CDR3 is TGTGCCAGCAGTGAAGATAGGGGGGGAGAGACCCAGTACTTC.

The V call is TRBV2, the J call TRBJ2-1; D uncertain. Germline V gene lookup returns CDR1 SNHLY and CDR2 FYNNEI. The CDR3 consists of 13 residues. V was pared by 7 bases and J by 9 bases, with 16 bases between. This chain's CDR3 is CASTTPFVVEQFF. DNA of the CDR3: TGTGCCAGCACCACACCCTTTGTTGTTGAGCAGTTCTTC. The whole variable domain, filled in from reference TRBV2 and TRBJ2-1, reads EPEVTQTPSHQVTQMGQEVILRCVPISNHLYFYWYRQILGQKVEFLVSFYNNEISEKSEIFDDQFSVERPDGSNFTLKIRSTKLEDSAMYFCASTTPFVVEQFFGPGTRLTVL.

The V call is TRBV7-9, the J call TRBJ2-7; 10 bases line up with TRBD2. V lost 9 bases to trimming and J lost 2 bases; unmatched junction nucleotides: 7. CDR3 length: 14 amino acids. Per the germline V gene, CDR1 is SEHNR and CDR2 is FQNEAQ (reference sequence). The CDR3 sequence is CASRPLAGAYEQYF. CDR3 bases: TGTGCCAGTAGACCTCTAGCGGGGGCCTACGAGCAGTACTTC.

This clone was counted ten times or more. The chain has TRBV20-1 and TRBJ1-5; no clear D gene. V was shortened by 0 bases and J by 2 bases, with 17 bases between the two germline ends. The V gene's germline CDR1 is DFQATT and CDR2 SNEGSKA (reference sequence). The CDR3 consists of 17 residues. The CDR3 sequence: CSARDFSKVAGNQPQHF. CDR3 nucleotides: TGCAGTGCTAGAGATTTTAGTAAGGTGGCAGGCAATCAGCCCCAGCATTTT.

This clone was counted ten times or more. The V gene is TRBV27, the J gene TRBJ2-1, with D perhaps TRBD1 or TRBD2 (5 bases each). The CDR3 contains 11 residues. V gave up 2 bases and J gave up 12 bases, with 8 bases separating them. Germline lookup yields CDR1 MNHEY and CDR2 SMNVEV (reference sequence). CDR3 residues: CASSLGGAQFF. In DNA form, the CDR3 reads TGTGCCAGCAGTTTAGGGGGTGCGCAGTTCTTC.

At least ten counts were recorded for this clone. In nucleotides, the CDR3 is TGTGCCATCAGTGAGAGGGGTTCGGGGGGGGCTGGCTACGAGCAGTACTTC. It yields the protein CAISERGSGGAGYEQYF. V usage is TRBV10-3 and J usage is TRBJ2-7; 8 bases fit TRBD2. This CDR3 is built from 17 residues. Trimming removed 2 bases from V and 3 bases from J; junction bases left unmatched: 12. Germline CDR1 reads ENHRY; CDR2 reads SYGVKD.

This clone was seen a handful of times. The gene calls are TRBV6-4 and TRBJ2-7; 11 bases agree with TRBD1. Germline V gene sequence: CDR1 MRHNA, CDR2 SNTAGT. The CDR3 spans 16 residues. V shed 7 bases and J 7 bases; nucleotides not matched to a gene: 15. Written as DNA, the CDR3 is TGTGCCAGCACCCGAGTGGTTCGGACAGGGGGCAAGGAGCAGTACGTC. Amino acids: CASTRVVRTGGKEQYV.

The CDR3 DNA sequence: TGTGCCAGCAGTTCGCAGGGCTACGAGCAGTACTTC. This codes for CASSSQGYEQYF. This chain joins TRBV27 and TRBJ2-7, with D perhaps TRBD1 (5 bases). The germline V gene has CDR1 MNHEY and CDR2 SMNVEV (reference sequence). Trimming removed 4 bases at V and 3 bases at J, with 7 bases between. There are 12 residues in the CDR3.

This clone was detected ten times or more. The chain uses TRBV3-1 and TRBJ1-2; D possibly corresponds to TRBD1 (5 bases). Germline-derived CDR1 and CDR2 are LGHDT and YNNKEL (reference sequence). CDR3 size: 14 residues. V dropped 0 bases and J dropped 8 bases, with 13 bases sitting between them. The CDR3 coding sequence is TGTGCCAGCAGCCAAGACGCTGGGGGTCGGGGCTACACCTTC. Translation: CASSQDAGGRGYTF.